The source of this T cell receptor beta chain is a study of sequential checkpoint blockade in melanoma. In the study overall: Patients were randomized 1:1 to nivolumab-then-ipilimumab or ipilimumab-then-nivolumab first-line. Each arm's sequence ended with maintenance nivolumab.

Clones were read by immunoSEQ multiplex PCR, and TCRdb kept only the in-frame ones, dropping some. The sample consists of approximately 21,000 clones, 75% to 85% of them appearing once. Treatment: randomized to nivolumab then ipilimumab (arm A) or the reverse (arm B). Live CD3+CD8+ CD19− CD56− cells were sorted from PBMCs. The receptor was derived from a human donor with melanoma. The source material was CD8+ T cells sorted from blood (inferred from file names), sampled from a patient given nivolumab and ipilimumab in sequence.

In nucleotides, the CDR3 is TGTGCCAGCTCACCAGGACAGGGGGTCTACACTGAAGCTTTCTTT. Protein: CASSPGQGVYTEAFF. The chain couples TRBV18 to TRBJ1-1; TRBD1 agrees at 10 bases. The CDR3 is made up of 15 amino acids. The germline CDR1 and CDR2 sequences are KGHSH and LQKENI. The J segment lost 3 bases and the V segment lost 2 bases, leaving 3 bases of the junction unmatched.